Here is one T cell receptor beta chain with its context. Antigen specificity is unknown. The authors prepared the TCRbeta library with unique molecular identifiers. Via MiXCR, TCRdb re-called the PCR reads, giving one row per CDR3 protein. The sample records about 210,000 distinct CDR3 sequences, approximately 19% being singletons. The sample originates from a study of T-cell reconstitution after alpha-beta-depleted transplantation in children. General study points: At one year after transplant, newly produced T cells mostly accounted for T-cell counts and diversity. High day-60 TCRbeta diversity in some patients came from surviving recipient T cells and thymic progenitors. Roughly two months post-transplant, alpha-beta T cells reportedly originated from several hundred graft clones that had expanded.

Germline assignment: CDR1 SGHRS and CDR2 YFSETQ. The V end lost 3 bases, the J end lost 7 bases, and 11 bases lay between the germline ends. CDR3 length: 13 amino acids. This material consisted of PBMCs, mostly from graft donor cells, taken 360 days after TCRalphabeta/CD19-depleted stem cell transplant. The source of this sequence is a male patient aged 2-15 years who had a stem cell transplant for acute lymphoblastic leukemia, so the T cells may come from the graft donor. V is TRBV5-1 and J is TRBJ2-1; D is ambiguous. The CDR3 protein is CASSSLSGNEQFF. CDR3 DNA: TGCGCCAGCAGCTCCTTATCCGGGAATGAGCAGTTCTTC.